This TCR beta chain was retrieved from a study of T cell responses to AZD1222 COVID-19 vaccine. Produced via immunoSEQ multiplex PCR; TCRdb's table is partial and in-frame only. The repertoire includes 150,000 or so clones, around 91% of them detected once, and around 5% sits in the top ten. In regard to this clone: What it binds is not known.

Study-level points and caveats: Unmutated variant regions are reportedly targeted by nearly half of spike-specific TCRs. Baseline seropositivity characterized only a handful of AZD1222 recipients.

The TCR was taken from an adult in good health. The sequencing used peripheral blood, collected on day 0 of AZD1222 vaccination.

CDR3 DNA sequence: TGCAGTGCTAGAGTATGGACTGAAGCTTTCTTT. This gives the protein CSARVWTEAFF. The chain uses TRBV20-1 and TRBJ1-1; D is undetermined. Germline loops: CDR1 DFQATT, CDR2 SNEGSKA (reference sequence). The CDR3 has 11 residues. Trimming removed 1 base at V and 5 bases at J, with 5 bases between.